This note documents a single T cell receptor beta chain sequence. The data are from a study of blood T cell repertoires in COVID-19. Study at large: Donors in the United States, Italy and Spain gave samples during acute or convalescent COVID-19. T cells, B-cell-depleted T cells, or PBMCs supplied cDNA or gDNA.

Original data processing: Researchers report that nucleated cell counts were estimated from reference gene primer amplification. Profiled with immunoSEQ multiplex PCR; TCRdb holds only in-frame clones, not every one. That table is the source of V, J and clone size, and D and trimming were worked out from the DNA. This table has hundreds of thousands of clones, over 75% appearing once. CDR3 length: 15 residues. The germline CDR1 and CDR2 sequences are SGDLS and YYNGEE. With 2 bases clipped from V and 4 bases from J, the junction kept 4 bases outside the gene matches. The sequence was collected from a human donor in a cohort sampled during active COVID-19. The chain is built from TRBV9 and TRBJ2-5; 11 bases are shared with TRBD2. The specimen was peripheral blood. The CDR3 nucleotides are TGTGCCAGCAGCGTTAGCGGGAGGGCCCTAGAGACCCAGTACTTC. It specifies CASSVSGRALETQYF. The full variable domain, rest sourced from reference TRBV9 and TRBJ2-5, is DSGVTQTPKHLITATGQRVTLRCSPRSGDLSVYWYQQSLDQGLQFLIQYYNGEERAKGNILERFSAQQFPDLHSELNLSSLELGDSALYFCASSVSGRALETQYFGPGTRLLVL.